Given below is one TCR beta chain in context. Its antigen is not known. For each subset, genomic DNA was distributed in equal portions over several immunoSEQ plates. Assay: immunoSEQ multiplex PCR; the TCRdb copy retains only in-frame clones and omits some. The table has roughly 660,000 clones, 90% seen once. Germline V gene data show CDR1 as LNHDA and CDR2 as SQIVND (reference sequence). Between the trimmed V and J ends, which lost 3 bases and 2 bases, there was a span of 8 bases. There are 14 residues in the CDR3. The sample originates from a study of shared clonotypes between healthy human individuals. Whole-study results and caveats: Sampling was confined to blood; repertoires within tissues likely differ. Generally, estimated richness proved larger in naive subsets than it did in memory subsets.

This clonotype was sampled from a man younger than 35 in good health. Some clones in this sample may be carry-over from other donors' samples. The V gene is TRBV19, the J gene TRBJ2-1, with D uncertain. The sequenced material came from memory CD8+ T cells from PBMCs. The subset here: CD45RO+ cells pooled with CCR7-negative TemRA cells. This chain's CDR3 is CASSIYGTYNEQFF. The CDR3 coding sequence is TGTGCCAGTAGTATTTACGGAACCTACAATGAGCAGTTCTTC.